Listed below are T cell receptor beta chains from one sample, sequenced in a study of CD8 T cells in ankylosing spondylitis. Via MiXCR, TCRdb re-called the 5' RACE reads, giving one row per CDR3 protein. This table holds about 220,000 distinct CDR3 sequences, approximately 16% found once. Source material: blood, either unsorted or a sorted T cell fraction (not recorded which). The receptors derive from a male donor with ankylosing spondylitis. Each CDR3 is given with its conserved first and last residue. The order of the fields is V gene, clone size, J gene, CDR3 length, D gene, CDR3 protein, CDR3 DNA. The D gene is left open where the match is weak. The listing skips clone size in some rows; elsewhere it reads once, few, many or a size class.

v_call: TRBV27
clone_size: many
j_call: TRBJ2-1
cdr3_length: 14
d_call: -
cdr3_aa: CASSFGVSYNEQFF
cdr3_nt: TGTGCCAGCAGTTTCGGGGTCTCCTACAATGAGCAGTTCTTC

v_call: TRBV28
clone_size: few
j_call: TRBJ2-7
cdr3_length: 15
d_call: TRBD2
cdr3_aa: CASSLGTSDDYEQYF
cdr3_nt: TGTGCCAGCAGTTTAGGGACTAGCGACGACTACGAGCAGTACTTC

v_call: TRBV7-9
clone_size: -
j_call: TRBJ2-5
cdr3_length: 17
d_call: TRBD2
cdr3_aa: CASSFLLAERGQETQYF
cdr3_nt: TGTGCCAGCAGCTTCTTACTAGCGGAGAGGGGCCAAGAGACCCAGTACTTC

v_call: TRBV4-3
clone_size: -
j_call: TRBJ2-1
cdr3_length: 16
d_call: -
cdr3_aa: CASSQDPGSANNEQFF
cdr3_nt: TGCGCCAGCAGCCAGGATCCCGGGAGCGCAAACAATGAGCAGTTCTTC

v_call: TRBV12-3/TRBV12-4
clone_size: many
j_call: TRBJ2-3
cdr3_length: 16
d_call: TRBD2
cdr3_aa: CASSSRTSDSTDTQYF
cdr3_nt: TGTGCCAGCAGCTCCCGGACTAGCGATAGCACAGATACGCAGTATTTT

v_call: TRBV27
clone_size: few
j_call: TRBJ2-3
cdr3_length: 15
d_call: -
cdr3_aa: CASTVGGLTTDTQYF
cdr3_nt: TGTGCCAGCACCGTCGGGGGACTTACCACAGATACGCAGTATTTT

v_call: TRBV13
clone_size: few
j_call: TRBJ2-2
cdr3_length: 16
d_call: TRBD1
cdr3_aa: CASSPTGLTNTGELFF
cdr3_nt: TGTGCCAGCAGCCCGACAGGGCTAACGAACACCGGGGAGCTGTTTTTT

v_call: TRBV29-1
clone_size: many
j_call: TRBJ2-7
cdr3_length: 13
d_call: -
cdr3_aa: CSVGAEDSYEQYF
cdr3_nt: TGCAGCGTTGGGGCAGAGGACTCCTACGAGCAGTACTTC

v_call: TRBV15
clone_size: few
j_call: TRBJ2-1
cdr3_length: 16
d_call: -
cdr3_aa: CATSRDRRLVYNEQFF
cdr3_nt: TGTGCCACCAGCAGAGATAGGCGTCTAGTGTACAATGAGCAGTTCTTC

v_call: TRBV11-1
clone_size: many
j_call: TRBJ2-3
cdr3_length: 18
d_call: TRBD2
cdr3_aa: CASSSASGSMLFTDTQYF
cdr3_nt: TGTGCCAGCAGCTCCGCTAGCGGCTCTATGTTATTCACAGATACGCAGTATTTT

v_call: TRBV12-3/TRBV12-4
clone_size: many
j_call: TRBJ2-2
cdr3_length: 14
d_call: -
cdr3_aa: CASIISGNTGELFF
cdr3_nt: TGTGCCAGCATAATCAGTGGTAACACCGGGGAGCTGTTTTTT

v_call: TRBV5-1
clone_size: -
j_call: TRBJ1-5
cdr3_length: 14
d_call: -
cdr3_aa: CASSFEGGNQPQHF
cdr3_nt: TGCGCCAGCAGCTTCGAGGGTGGGAATCAGCCCCAGCATTTT

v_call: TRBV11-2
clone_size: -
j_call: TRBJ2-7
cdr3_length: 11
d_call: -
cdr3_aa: CASSFIDEQYF
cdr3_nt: TGTGCCAGCAGCTTTATCGACGAGCAGTACTTC

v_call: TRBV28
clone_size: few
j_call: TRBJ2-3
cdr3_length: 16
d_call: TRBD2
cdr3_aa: CASSFGASGRTDTQYF
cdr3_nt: TGCGCCAGCAGTTTCGGTGCTAGCGGTCGCACAGATACGCAGTATTTT

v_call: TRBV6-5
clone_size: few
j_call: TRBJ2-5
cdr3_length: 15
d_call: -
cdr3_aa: CASSSGPLYQETQYF
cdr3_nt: TGTGCCAGCAGTTCGGGACCCCTGTACCAAGAGACCCAGTACTTC

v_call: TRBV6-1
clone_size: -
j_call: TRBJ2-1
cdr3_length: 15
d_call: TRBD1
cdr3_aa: CASSRTGESYNEQFF
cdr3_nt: TGTGCCAGCAGTCGGACAGGGGAATCCTACAATGAGCAGTTCTTC

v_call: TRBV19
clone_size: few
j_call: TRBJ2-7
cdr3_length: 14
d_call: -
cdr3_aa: CASSTTTAESEQYF
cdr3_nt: TGTGCCAGTAGTACCACGACAGCTGAGAGCGAGCAGTACTTC

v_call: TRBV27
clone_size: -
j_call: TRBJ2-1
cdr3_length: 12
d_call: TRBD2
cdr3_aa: CASSLAGTEQFF
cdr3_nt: TGTGCCAGCAGCTTAGCGGGAACTGAGCAGTTCTTC

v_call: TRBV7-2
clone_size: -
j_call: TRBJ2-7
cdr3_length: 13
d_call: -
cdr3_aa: CASSLPGLEEQYF
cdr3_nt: TGTGCCAGCAGCTTACCGGGTTTGGAGGAGCAGTACTTC

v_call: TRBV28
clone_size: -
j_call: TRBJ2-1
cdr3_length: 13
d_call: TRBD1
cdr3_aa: CASGRDRVNEQFF
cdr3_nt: TGTGCCAGCGGACGGGACAGGGTCAATGAGCAGTTCTTC

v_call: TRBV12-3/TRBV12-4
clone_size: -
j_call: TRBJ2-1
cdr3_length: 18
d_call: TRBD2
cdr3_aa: CASSEGTSGSWGYNEQFF
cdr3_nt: TGTGCCAGCAGTGAAGGGACTAGCGGGAGCTGGGGCTACAATGAGCAGTTCTTC

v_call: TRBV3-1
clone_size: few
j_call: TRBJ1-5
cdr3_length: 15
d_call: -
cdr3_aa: CASSQELGGRQPQHF
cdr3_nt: TGTGCCAGCAGCCAAGAATTGGGGGGCCGGCAGCCCCAGCATTTT

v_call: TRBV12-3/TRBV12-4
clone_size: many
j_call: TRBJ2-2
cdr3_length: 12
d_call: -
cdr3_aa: CASTAVAGELFF
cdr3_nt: TGTGCCAGCACCGCGGTGGCGGGGGAGCTGTTTTTT

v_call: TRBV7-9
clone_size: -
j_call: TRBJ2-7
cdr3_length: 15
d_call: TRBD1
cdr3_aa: CASSLNPGGLYEQYF
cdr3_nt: TGTGCCAGCAGCTTAAATCCAGGGGGCCTCTACGAGCAGTACTTC